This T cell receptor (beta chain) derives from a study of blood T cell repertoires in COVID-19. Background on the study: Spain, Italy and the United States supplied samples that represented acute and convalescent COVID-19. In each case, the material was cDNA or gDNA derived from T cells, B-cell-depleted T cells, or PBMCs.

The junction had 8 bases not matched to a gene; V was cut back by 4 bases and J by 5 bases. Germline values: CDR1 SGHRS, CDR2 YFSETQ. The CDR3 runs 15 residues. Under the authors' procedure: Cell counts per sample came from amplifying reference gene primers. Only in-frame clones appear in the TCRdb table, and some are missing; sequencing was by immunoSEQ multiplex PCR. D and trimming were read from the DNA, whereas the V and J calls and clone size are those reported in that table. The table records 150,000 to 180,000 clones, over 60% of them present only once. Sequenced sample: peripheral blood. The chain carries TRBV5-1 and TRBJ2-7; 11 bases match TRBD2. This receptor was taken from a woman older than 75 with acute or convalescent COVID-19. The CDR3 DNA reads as TGCGCCAGCAGCCTAGGGACTAGCGGCCCGGACGAGCAGTACTTC. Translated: CASSLGTSGPDEQYF.